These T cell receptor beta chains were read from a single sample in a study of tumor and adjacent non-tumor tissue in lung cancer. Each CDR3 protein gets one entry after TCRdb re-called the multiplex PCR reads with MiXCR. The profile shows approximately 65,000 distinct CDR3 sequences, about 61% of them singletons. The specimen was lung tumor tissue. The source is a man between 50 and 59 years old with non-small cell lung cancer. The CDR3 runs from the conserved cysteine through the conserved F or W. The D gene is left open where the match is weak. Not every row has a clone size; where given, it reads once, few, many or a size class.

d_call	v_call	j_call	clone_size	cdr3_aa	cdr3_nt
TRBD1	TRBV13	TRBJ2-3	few	CASSRQGVTDTQYF	TGTGCCAGCAGCCGACAGGGTGTGACAGATACGCAGTATTTT
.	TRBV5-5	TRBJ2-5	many	CASSVEWAQETQYF	TGTGCCAGCAGCGTTGAATGGGCCCAAGAGACCCAGTACTTC
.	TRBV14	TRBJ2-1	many	CASSNRLSHEQFF	TGTGCCAGCAGTAACCGCCTGTCCCATGAGCAGTTCTTC
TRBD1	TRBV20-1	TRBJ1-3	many	CSARVGTGVFSGNTIYF	TGCAGTGCTAGAGTGGGGACAGGCGTCTTCTCTGGAAACACCATATATTTT
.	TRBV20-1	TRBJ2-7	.	CTATTTRGFNEQYF	TGCACTGCTACAACCACTCGGGGGTTTAACGAGCAGTACTTC
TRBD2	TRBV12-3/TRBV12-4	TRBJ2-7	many	CASSFSLAGRNEQYF	TGTGCCAGCAGTTTTAGTCTAGCGGGAAGGAACGAGCAGTACTTC
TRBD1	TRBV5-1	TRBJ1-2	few	CASSTGSGQGIYGYTF	TGCGCCAGCAGCACTGGCTCGGGACAGGGTATTTATGGCTACACCTTC
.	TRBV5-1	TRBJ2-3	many	CASSLTSPRLGTDTQYF	TGCGCCAGCAGCTTGACTAGCCCACGTTTGGGCACAGATACGCAGTATTTT
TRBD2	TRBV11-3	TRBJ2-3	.	CASNPGTSGRPSTDTRYF	TGTGCCAGCAACCCCGGGACTAGCGGGAGACCTAGCACAGATACGCGGTATTTT
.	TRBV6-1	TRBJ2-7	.	CASTRRCSGLPYEQYF	TGTGCCAGCACCCGGCGCTGCAGCGGTCTCCCCTACGAGCAGTACTTC
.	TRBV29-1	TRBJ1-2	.	CSVEAGQDRGYTF	TGCAGCGTCGAAGCGGGGCAAGACCGTGGCTACACCTTC
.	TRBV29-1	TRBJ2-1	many	CSVVYYNEQFF	TGCAGCGTTGTTTACTACAATGAGCAGTTCTTC
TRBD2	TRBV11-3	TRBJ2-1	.	CASSLAGHAVNEQFF	TGTGCCAGCAGTTTAGCGGGCCATGCTGTCAATGAGCAGTTCTTC
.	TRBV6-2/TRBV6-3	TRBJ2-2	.	CASGWDSANTGELFF	TGTGCCAGCGGCTGGGACTCCGCGAACACCGGGGAGCTGTTTTTT
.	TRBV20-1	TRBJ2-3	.	CSARCGGPKDTQYF	TGCAGTGCTAGGTGCGGGGGCCCCAAGGATACGCAGTATTTT
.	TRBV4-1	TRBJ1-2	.	CASSQEGSGVNYGHIF	TGCGCCAGCAGCCAAGAAGGTTCGGGGGTTAACTATGGCCACATCTTC
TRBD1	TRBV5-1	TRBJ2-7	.	CASSLDPGTGKYEQYF	TGCGCCAGCAGCTTAGACCCCGGGACAGGGAAATACGAGCAGTACTTC
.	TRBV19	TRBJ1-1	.	CASYTGALSEAFF	TGTGCCAGTTACACCGGGGCCCTCTCTGAAGCTTTCTTT
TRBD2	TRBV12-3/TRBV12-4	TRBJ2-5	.	CVSTGTSGGGETQYF	TGTGTCAGTACCGGGACTAGTGGGGGGGGGGAGACCCAGTACTTC
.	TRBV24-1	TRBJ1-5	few	CATQTNGINQPQHF	TGTGCCACCCAAACAAACGGCATCAATCAGCCCCAGCATTTT
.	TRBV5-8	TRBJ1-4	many	CASSLEAGSREKLFF	TGTGCCAGCAGCTTGGAGGCGGGTTCACGTGAAAAACTGTTTTTT
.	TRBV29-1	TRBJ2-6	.	CSVSTRTDSSGAKILTF	TGCAGCGTTTCGACCCGGACGGATAGCTCTGGGGCCAAGATCCTGACTTTC
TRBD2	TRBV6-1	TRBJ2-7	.	CASTPAGALSYEQYF	TGTGCCAGCACTCCAGCGGGAGCGCTTTCCTACGAGCAGTACTTC
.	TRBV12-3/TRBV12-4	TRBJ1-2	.	CASSLEPELGYTF	TGTGCCAGCAGTTTAGAGCCCGAACTTGGCTACACGTTC
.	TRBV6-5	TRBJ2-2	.	CASRGWGFLGRTEELFF	TGTGCCAGCAGAGGATGGGGATTTCTAGGGCGAACCGAGGAGCTGTTTTTT
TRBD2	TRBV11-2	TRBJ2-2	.	CASSRDCGSYTGELFF	TGTGCCAGCAGCAGGGACTGCGGGAGCTACACCGGGGAGCTGTTTTTT
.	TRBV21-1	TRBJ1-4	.	CASRDSATNEKLFF	TGTGCCAGTAGGGACTCCGCAACTAATGAAAAACTGTTTTTT
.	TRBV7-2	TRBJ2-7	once	CASSTGFSRHYERYF	TGTGCCAGCAGCACCGGCTTTTCCAGACACTACGAGCGGTACTTC
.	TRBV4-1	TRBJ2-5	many	CASSLIWTHQETQYF	TGCGCCAGCAGCCTAATCTGGACCCACCAAGAGACCCAGTACTTC
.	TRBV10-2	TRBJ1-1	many	CASSEVRSTEAFF	TGCGCCAGCAGTGAGGTCAGGTCCACTGAAGCTTTCTTT
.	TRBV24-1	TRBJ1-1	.	CATSDTNKERAFF	TGTGCCACCAGTGACACTAACAAAGAGCGAGCTTTCTTC
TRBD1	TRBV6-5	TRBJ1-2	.	CASRSGQATGGYTF	TGTGCCAGCAGGTCGGGACAGGCGACAGGTGGCTATACCTTC
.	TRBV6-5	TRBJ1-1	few	CASSYRRGMNTEALF	TGTGCTAGCAGTTACAGGCGTGGGATGAACACTGAAGCTTTGTTT
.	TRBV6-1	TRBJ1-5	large	CASSEDWAGNNQPQHF	TGTGCCAGCAGTGAAGACTGGGCAGGCAACAATCAGCCCCAGCATTTT
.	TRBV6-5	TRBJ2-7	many	CASSLGTGSGDEQYF	TGTGCCAGCAGTCTCGGGACCGGCTCTGGGGACGAGCAGTACTTC
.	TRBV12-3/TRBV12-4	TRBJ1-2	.	CASTPPAVYGYTF	TGTGCCAGCACTCCCCCGGCGGTCTATGGCTACACCTTC
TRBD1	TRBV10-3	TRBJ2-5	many	CAIRRGQGGETQYF	TGTGCCATCAGGAGGGGACAGGGGGGAGAGACCCAGTACTTC